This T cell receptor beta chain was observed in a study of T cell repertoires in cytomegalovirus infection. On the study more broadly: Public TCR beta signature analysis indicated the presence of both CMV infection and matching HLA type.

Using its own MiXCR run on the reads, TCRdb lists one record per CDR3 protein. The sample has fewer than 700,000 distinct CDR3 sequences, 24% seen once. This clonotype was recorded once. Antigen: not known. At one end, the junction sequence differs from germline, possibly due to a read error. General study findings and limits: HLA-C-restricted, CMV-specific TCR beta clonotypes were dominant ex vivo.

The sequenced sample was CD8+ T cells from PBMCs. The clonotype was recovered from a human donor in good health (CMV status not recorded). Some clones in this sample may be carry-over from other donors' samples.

The CDR3 region is CASSLSGTSGGGTYNEQFF. CDR3 bases: TGTGCCAGCAGCTTATCCGGGACTAGCGGGGGGGGCACCTACAATGAGCAGTTCTTC. The rearrangement joins TRBV27 to TRBJ2-1; 16 nucleotides agree with TRBD2. This CDR3 has 19 amino acids. Looked up from germline, CDR1 is MNHEY and CDR2 is SMNVEV (reference sequence).